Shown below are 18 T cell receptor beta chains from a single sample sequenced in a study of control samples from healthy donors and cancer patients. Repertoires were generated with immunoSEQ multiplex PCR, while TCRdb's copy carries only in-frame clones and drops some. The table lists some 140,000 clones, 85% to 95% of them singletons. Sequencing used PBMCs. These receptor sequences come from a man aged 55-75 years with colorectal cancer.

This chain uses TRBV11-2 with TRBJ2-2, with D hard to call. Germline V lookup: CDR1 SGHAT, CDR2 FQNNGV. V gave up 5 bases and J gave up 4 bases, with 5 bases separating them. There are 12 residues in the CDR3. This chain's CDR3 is CASSRTTGELFF. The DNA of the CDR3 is TGTGCCAGCAGCCGGACCACCGGGGAGCTGTTTTTT.

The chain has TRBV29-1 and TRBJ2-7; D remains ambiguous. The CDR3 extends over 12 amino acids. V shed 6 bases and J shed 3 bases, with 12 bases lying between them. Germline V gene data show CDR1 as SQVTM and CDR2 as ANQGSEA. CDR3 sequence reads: CSVTGSIYEQYF. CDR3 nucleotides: TGCAGCGTCACCGGGTCTATCTACGAGCAGTACTTC.

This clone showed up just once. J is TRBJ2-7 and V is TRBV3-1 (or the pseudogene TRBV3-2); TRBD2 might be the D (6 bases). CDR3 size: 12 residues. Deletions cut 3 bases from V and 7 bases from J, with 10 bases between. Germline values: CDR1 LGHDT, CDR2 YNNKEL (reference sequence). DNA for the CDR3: TGTGCCAGCAGCCACCTCCGGGGGGAGCAGTACTTC. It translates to CASSHLRGEQYF.

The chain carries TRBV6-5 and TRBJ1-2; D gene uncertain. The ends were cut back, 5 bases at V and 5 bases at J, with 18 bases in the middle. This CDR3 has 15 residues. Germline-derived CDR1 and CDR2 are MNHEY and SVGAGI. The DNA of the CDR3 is TGTGCCAGCAGTCCCCGGGTGGGCTGGGCTTATGGCTACACCTTC. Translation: CASSPRVGWAYGYTF.

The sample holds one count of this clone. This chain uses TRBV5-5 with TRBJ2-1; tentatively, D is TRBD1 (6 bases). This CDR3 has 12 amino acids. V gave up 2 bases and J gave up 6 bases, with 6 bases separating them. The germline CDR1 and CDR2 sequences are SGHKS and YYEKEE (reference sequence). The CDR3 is CASSLGGNEQFF. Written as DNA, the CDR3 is TGTGCCAGCAGCTTAGGGGGCAATGAGCAGTTCTTC.

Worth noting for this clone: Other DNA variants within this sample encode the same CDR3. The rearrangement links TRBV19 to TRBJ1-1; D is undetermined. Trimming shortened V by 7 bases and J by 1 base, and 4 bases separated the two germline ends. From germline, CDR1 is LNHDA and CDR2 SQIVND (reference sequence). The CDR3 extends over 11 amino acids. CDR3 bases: TGTGCCAGTAACAAGAACACTGAAGCTTTCTTT. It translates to CASNKNTEAFF.

The CDR3 spells CASSTAGVISPLHF. The DNA of the CDR3 is TGTGCCAGCAGTACGGCAGGGGTGATTTCACCCCTCCACTTT. The V and J genes are TRBV28 and TRBJ1-6; D may be TRBD1 (6 bases). Trimming pared 5 bases from V and 9 bases from J, leaving 14 bases between. This CDR3 region has 14 residues. The germline V gene encodes CDR1 MDHEN and CDR2 SYDVKM.

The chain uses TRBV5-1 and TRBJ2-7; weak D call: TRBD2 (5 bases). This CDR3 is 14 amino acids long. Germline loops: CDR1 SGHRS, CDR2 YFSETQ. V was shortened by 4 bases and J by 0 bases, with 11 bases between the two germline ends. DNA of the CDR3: TGCGCCAGCAGCACTTCGGGAAGCTCCTACGAGCAGTACTTC. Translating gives CASSTSGSSYEQYF.

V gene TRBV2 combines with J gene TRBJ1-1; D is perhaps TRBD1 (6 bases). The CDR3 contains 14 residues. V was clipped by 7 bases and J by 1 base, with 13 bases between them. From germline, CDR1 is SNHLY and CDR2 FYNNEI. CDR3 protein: CASMLDRQNTEAFF. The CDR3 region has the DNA TGTGCCAGCATGCTCGACAGGCAGAACACTGAAGCTTTCTTT.

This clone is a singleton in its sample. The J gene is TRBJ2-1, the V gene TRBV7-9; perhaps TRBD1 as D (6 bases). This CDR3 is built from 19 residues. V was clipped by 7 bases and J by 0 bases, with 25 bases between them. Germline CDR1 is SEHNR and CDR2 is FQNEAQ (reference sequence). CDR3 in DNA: TGTGCCAGCACCGTCCGGGCTAGGTCCCAGGGGCTCTCCTACAATGAGCAGTTCTTC. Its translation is CASTVRARSQGLSYNEQFF.

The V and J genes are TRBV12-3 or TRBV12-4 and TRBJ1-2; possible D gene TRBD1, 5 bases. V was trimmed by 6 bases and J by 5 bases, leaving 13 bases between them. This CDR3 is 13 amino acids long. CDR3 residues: CASRGPPPYGYTF. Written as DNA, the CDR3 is TGTGCCAGCAGGGGACCCCCCCCTTATGGCTACACCTTC.

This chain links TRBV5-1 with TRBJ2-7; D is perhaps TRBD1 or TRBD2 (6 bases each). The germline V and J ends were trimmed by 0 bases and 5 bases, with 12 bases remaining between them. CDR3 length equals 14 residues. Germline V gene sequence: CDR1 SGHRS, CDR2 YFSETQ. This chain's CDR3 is CASSLAGASDEQYF. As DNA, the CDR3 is TGCGCCAGCAGCTTGGCAGGGGCTAGCGACGAGCAGTACTTC.

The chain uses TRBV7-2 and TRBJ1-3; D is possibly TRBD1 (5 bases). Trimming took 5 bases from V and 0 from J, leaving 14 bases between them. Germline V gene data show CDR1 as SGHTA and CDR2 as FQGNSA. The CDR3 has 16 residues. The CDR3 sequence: CASSLRDGSSGNTIYF. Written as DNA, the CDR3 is TGTGCCAGCAGCCTCCGGGACGGGAGCTCTGGAAACACCATATATTTT.

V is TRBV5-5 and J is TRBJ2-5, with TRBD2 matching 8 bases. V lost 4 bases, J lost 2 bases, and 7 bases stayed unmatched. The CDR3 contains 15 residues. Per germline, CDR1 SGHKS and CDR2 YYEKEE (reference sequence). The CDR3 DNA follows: TGTGCCAGCAGCCAAGTCCGGGGGGGACAAGAGACCCAGTACTTC. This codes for CASSQVRGGQETQYF.

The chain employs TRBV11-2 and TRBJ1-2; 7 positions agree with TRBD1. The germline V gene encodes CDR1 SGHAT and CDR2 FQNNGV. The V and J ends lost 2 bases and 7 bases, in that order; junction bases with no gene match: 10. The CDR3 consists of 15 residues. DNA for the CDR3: TGTGCCAGCAGCTTAACCGGACAGGCCTTGAGTGGCTACACCTTC. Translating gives CASSLTGQALSGYTF.

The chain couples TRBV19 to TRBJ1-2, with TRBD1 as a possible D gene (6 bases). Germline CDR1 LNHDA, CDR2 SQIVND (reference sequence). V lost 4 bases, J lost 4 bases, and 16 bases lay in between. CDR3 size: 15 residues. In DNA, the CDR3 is TGTGCCAGTAGTACCTCAGTGGGGGCCGGCTATGGCTACACCTTC. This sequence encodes CASSTSVGAGYGYTF.

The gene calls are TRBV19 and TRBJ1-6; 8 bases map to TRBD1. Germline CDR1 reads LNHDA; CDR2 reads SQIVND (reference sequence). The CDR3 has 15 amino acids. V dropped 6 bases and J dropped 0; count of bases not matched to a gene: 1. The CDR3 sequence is CASRDRGSYNSPLHF. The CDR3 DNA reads TGTGCCAGTAGAGACAGGGGCTCCTATAATTCACCCCTCCACTTT.

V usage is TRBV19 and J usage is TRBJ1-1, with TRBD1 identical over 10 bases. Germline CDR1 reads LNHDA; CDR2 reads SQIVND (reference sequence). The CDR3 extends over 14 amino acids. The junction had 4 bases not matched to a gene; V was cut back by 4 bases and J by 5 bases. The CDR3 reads CASSTGQGETEAFF. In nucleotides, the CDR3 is TGTGCCAGTAGTACAGGACAGGGGGAAACTGAAGCTTTCTTT.